This T cell receptor beta chain derives from a study of CD8 T cells in Susac syndrome. Broader study findings: That the number of individuals in its TCR sequencing and HLA analysis was relatively small was acknowledged by the study.

This clonotype showed up just once. Its antigen is still unknown. CD8+ and CD4+ T cells taken from blood had their TCR beta sequenced. This CDR3 has 14 amino acids. V trimming: 2 bases; J trimming: 6 bases; junction bases outside the gene matches: 4. Per germline, CDR1 MNHEY and CDR2 SMNVEV (reference sequence). RNA totalling about 0.45 to 1 ug underwent reverse transcription with random hexamers. Amplification of TCR beta CDR3 across 54 Vbeta and 13 Jbeta was performed with immunoSEQ multiplex PCR. TCRdb analysed the immunoSEQ multiplex PCR reads with MiXCR anew, one entry per CDR3 protein. The sample has fewer than 150,000 distinct CDR3 sequences, over 85% seen once; the top ten hold approximately 0.3%.

The sequencing sample was made of CD8+ T cells from PBMCs. This chain uses TRBV27 with TRBJ2-1, with 7 bases that match TRBD2. The sequence came from a human donor in good health. The CDR3 DNA reads as TGTGCCAGCAGTTTACGGGGAGGGCCCAATGAGCAGTTCTTC. Translation gives CASSLRGGPNEQFF.